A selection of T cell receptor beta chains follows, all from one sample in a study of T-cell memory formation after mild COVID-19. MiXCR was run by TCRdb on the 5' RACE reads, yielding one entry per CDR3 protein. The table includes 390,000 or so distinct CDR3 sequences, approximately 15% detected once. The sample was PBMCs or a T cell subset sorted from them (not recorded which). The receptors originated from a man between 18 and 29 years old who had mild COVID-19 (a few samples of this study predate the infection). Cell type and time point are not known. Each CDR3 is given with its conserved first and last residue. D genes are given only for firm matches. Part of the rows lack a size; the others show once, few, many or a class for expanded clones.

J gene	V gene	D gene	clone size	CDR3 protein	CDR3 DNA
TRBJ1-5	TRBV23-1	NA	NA	CARTTGHRYSNQPQHF	TGCGCCAGGACGACGGGACACCGTTATAGCAATCAGCCCCAGCATTTT
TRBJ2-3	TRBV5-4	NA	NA	CASSGTGHQGDTQYF	TGTGCCAGCAGTGGAACAGGACATCAGGGAGATACGCAGTATTTT
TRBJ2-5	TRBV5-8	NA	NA	CASSLEQHRGETQYF	TGTGCCAGCAGCTTGGAACAGCACCGCGGGGAGACCCAGTACTTC
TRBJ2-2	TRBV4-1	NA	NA	CASSHNPYSGGNPGELFF	TGCGCCAGCAGCCATAACCCCTACTCGGGGGGCAACCCCGGGGAGCTGTTTTTT
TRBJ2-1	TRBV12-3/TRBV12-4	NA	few	CASSADVNEQFF	TGTGCCAGCAGTGCCGACGTGAATGAGCAGTTCTTC
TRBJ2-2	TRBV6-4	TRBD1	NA	CASSPDRVSGELFF	TGTGCCAGCAGCCCAGACAGGGTATCCGGGGAGCTGTTTTTT
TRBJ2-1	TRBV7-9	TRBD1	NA	CASSSGQADGQFF	TGTGCCAGCAGCTCTGGACAGGCCGATGGGCAGTTCTTC
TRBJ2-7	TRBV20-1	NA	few	CSARGVRDHEQYF	TGCAGTGCTAGGGGGGTGCGGGACCACGAGCAGTACTTC
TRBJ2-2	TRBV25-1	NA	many	CASSDLQGPRTGELFF	TGTGCCAGCAGTGATCTACAGGGCCCTAGGACCGGGGAGCTGTTTTTT
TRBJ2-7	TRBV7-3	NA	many	CASSPGGEQYF	TGTGCCAGCAGCCCCGGTGGTGAGCAGTACTTC
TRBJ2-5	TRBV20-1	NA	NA	CSARGLDLETQYF	TGCAGTGCTAGAGGCCTAGATTTGGAGACCCAGTACTTC
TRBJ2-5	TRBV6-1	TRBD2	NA	CASSLGTSGGAQTQCF	TGTGCCAGCAGTCTAGGGACTAGCGGGGGGGCACAGACCCAGTGCTTC
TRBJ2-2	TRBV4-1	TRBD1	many	CASSQPPGGPNTGELFF	TGCGCCAGCAGCCAGCCTCCAGGGGGTCCGAACACCGGGGAGCTGTTTTTT
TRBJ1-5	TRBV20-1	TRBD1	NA	CSARGGRDRGLQPQHF	TGCAGTGCTAGAGGGGGCCGGGACAGGGGTCTACAGCCCCAGCATTTT
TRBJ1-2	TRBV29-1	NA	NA	CSVAGTNYGYTF	TGCAGCGTTGCCGGGACTAACTATGGCTACACCTTC
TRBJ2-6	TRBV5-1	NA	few	CASSGGSTAGANVLTF	TGCGCCAGCAGTGGGGGGAGCACGGCTGGGGCCAACGTCCTGACTTTC
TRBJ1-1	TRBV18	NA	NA	CASTLDGQVEAFF	TGTGCCAGCACACTGGACGGGCAGGTTGAAGCTTTCTTT
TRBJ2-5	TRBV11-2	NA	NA	CASSLGPGTQETQYF	TGTGCCAGCAGCTTAGGGCCGGGGACTCAAGAGACCCAGTACTTC
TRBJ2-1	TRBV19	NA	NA	CASSRYSGSYNEQFF	TGTGCCAGTAGTAGATATAGCGGCTCCTACAATGAGCAGTTCTTC
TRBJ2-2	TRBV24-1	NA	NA	CATSDFVRSNTGELFF	TGTGCCACCAGTGATTTCGTTCGTTCGAACACCGGGGAGCTGTTTTTT
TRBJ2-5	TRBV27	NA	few	CASSYGLWETQYF	TGTGCCAGCAGTTACGGACTGTGGGAGACCCAGTACTTC
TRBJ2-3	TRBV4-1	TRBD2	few	CASSSLTSGGRTDTQYF	TGCGCCAGCAGCTCATTGACTAGCGGGGGGCGAACAGATACGCAGTATTTT
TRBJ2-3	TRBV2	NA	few	CASKKPLSRGTDTQYF	TGTGCCAGCAAAAAACCCCTCAGCAGGGGCACAGATACGCAGTATTTT
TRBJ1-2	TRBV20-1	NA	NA	CSARDGRSHGYTF	TGCAGTGCTAGAGATGGACGCTCGCATGGCTACACCTTC
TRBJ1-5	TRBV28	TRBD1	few	CASSLGTGGAGQPQHF	TGTGCCAGCAGTTTAGGAACAGGGGGCGCAGGTCAGCCCCAGCATTTT
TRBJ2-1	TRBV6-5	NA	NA	CASKGTEYNEQFF	TGTGCCAGCAAAGGCACGGAATACAATGAGCAGTTCTTC
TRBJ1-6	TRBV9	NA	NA	CASGTSGSPLHF	TGTGCCAGCGGGACGTCAGGCTCACCCCTCCACTTT
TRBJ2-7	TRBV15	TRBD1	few	CATSRGATGGFYEQYF	TGTGCCACCAGCAGAGGAGCGACAGGGGGCTTCTACGAGCAGTACTTC
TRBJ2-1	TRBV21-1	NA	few	CASSKAVEGRPNEQFF	TGTGCCAGCAGCAAAGCTGTTGAGGGGCGCCCAAATGAGCAGTTCTTC
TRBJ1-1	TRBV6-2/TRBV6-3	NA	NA	CASLGWPLPEAFF	TGTGCCAGCCTGGGATGGCCCCTACCTGAAGCTTTCTTT
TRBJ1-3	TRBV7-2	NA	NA	CASSFSLGTGNTIYF	TGTGCCAGCAGCTTCAGCCTGGGCACTGGAAACACCATATATTTT
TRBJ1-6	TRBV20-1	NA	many	CSAGHSSYNSPLHF	TGCAGTGCTGGACACAGCTCCTATAATTCACCCCTCCACTTT
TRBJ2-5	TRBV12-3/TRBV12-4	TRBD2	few	CASRSHGGVRETQYF	TGTGCCAGCAGATCCCACGGGGGGGTTCGGGAGACCCAGTACTTC